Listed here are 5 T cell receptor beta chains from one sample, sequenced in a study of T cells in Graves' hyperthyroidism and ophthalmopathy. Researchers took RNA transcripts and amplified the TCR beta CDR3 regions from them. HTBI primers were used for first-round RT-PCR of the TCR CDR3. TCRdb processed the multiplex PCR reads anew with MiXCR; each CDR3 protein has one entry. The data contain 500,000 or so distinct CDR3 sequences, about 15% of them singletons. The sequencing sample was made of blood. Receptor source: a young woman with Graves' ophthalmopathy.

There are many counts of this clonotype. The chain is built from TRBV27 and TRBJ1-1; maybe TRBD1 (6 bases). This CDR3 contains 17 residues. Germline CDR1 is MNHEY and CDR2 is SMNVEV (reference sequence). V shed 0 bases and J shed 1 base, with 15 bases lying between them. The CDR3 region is CASSLSWGPLGNTEAFF. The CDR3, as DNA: TGTGCCAGCAGTTTATCGTGGGGGCCTCTCGGGAACACTGAAGCTTTCTTT.

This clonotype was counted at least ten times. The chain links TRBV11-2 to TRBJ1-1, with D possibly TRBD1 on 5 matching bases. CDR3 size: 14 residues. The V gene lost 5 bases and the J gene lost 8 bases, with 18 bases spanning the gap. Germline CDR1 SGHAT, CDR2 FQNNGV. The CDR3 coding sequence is TGTGCCAGCAGCCTTGGGGGATCCCCCGGAGAAGCTTTCTTT. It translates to CASSLGGSPGEAFF.

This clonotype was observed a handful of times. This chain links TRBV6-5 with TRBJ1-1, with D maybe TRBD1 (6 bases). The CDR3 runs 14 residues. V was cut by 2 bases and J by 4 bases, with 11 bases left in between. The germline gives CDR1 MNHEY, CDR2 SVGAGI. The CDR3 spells CASSYGGAGTEAFF. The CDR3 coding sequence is TGTGCCAGCAGTTACGGGGGGGCGGGCACTGAAGCTTTCTTT.

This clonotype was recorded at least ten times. The CDR3 region is CASSLGRAEAFF. The CDR3 DNA sequence: TGTGCCAGCAGTCTCGGCCGGGCGGAAGCTTTCTTT. The chain employs TRBV6-1 and TRBJ1-1; D is unresolved. CDR3 size: 12 residues. Trimming shortened V by 5 bases and J by 8 bases, and 12 bases separated the two germline ends. Germline V gene sequence: CDR1 MNHNS, CDR2 SASEGT.

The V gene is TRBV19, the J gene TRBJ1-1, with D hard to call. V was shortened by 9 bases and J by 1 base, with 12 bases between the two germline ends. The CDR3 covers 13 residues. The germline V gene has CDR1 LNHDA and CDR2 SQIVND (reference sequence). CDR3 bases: TGTGCCAGCAGGAGGCCAGGGAACACTGAAGCTTTCTTT. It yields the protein CASRRPGNTEAFF.